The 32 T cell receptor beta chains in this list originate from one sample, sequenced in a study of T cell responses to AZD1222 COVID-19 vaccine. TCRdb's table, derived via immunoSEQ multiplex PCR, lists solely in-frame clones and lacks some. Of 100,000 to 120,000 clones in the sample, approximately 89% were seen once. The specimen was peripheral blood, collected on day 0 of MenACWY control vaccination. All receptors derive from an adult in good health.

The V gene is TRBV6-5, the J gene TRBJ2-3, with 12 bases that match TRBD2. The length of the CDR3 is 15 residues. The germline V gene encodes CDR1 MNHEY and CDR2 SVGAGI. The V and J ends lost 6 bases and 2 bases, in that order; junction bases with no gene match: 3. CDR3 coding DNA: TGTGCCAGCAGAGGACTAGCGGGGATCACAGATACGCAGTATTTT. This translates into CASRGLAGITDTQYF.

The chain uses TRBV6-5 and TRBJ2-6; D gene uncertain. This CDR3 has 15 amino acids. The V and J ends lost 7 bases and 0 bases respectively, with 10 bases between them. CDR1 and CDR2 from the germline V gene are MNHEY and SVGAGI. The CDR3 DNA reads TGTGCCAGCATGACGTCTAGCTCTGGGGCCAACGTCCTGACTTTC. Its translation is CASMTSSSGANVLTF.

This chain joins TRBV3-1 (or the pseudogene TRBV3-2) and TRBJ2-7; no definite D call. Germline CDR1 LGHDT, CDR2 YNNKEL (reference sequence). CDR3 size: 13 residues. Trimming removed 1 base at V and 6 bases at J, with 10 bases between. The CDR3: CASSQVQALEQYF. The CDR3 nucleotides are TGTGCCAGCAGCCAAGTCCAGGCCCTCGAGCAGTACTTC.

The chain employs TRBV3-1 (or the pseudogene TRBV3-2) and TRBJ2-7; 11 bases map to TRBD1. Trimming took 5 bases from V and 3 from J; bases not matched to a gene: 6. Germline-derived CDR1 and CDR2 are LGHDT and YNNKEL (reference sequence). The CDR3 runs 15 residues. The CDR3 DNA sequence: TGTGCCAGCAGCTACACCGGGACAGGGGGCTACGAGCAGTACTTC. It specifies CASSYTGTGGYEQYF.

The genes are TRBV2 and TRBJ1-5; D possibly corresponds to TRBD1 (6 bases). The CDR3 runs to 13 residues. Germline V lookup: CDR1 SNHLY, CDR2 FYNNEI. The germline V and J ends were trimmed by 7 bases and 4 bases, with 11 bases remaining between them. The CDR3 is CASTYRVNQPQHF. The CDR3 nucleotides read TGTGCCAGCACTTACAGGGTTAATCAGCCCCAGCATTTT.

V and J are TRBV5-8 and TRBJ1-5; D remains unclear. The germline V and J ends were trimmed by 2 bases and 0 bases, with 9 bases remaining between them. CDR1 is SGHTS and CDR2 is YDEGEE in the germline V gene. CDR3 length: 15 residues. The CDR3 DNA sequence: TGTGCCAGCAGCTTCTCACAGAATAGCAATCAGCCCCAGCATTTT. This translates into CASSFSQNSNQPQHF.

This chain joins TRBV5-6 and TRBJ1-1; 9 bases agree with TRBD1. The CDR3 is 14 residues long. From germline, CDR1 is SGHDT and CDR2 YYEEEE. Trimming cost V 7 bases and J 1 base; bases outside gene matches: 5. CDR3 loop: CASRWTGANTEAFF. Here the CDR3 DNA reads TGTGCCAGCCGCTGGACAGGGGCGAACACTGAAGCTTTCTTT.

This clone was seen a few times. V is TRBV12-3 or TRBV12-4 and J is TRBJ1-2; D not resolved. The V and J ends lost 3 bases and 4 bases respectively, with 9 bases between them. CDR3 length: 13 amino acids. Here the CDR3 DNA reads TGTGCCAGCAGTTTGTCCCTTAGCTATGGCTACACCTTC. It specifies CASSLSLSYGYTF.

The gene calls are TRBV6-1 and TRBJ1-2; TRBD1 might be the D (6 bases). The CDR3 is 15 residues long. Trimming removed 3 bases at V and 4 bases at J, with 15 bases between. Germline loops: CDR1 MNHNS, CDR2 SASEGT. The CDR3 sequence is CASSDGQLPSYGYTF. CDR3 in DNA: TGTGCCAGCAGTGACGGACAGCTCCCGAGCTATGGCTACACCTTC.

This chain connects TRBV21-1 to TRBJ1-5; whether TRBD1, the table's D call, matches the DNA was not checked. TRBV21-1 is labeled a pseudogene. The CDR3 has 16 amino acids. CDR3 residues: CASSKNYSHSNQPQHF. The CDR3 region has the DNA TGTGCCAGCAGCAAAAATTACAGCCATAGCAATCAGCCCCAGCATTTT.

The CDR3 DNA follows: TGTGCCATCAGCGTAGGACAGGGGGCGCAAGAGCAGTACTTC. This sequence encodes CAISVGQGAQEQYF. The chain links TRBV10-3 to TRBJ2-7, with 11 bases aligning to TRBD1. V shed 6 bases and J 7 bases; nucleotides not matched to a gene: 8. The CDR3 covers 14 residues. Germline V gene lookup returns CDR1 ENHRY and CDR2 SYGVKD.

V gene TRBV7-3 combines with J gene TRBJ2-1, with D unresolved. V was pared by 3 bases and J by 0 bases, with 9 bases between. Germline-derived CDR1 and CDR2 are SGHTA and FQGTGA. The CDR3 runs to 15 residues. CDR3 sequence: CASSFGPSSYNEQFF. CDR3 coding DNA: TGTGCCAGCAGCTTCGGACCCAGCTCCTACAATGAGCAGTTCTTC.

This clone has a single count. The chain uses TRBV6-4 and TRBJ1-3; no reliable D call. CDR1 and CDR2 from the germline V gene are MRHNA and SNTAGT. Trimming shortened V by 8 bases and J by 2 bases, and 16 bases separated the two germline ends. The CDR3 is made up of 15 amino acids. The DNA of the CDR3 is TGTGCCAGCGGCGGGTCCAATGAGGCTGGAAACACCATATATTTT. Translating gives CASGGSNEAGNTIYF.

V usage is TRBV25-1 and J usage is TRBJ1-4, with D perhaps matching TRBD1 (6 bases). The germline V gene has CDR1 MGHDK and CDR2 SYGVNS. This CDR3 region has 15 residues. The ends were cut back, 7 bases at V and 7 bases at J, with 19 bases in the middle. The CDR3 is CASTDSRGTSEKLFF. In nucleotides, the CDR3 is TGTGCCAGCACCGATTCCCGGGGGACAAGTGAAAAACTGTTTTTT. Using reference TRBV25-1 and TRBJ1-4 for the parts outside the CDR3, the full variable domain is EADIYQTPRYLVIGTGKKITLECSQTMGHDKMYWYQQDPGMELHLIHYSYGVNSTEKGDLSSESTVSRIRTEHFPLTLESARPSHTSQYLCASTDSRGTSEKLFFGSGTQLSVL.

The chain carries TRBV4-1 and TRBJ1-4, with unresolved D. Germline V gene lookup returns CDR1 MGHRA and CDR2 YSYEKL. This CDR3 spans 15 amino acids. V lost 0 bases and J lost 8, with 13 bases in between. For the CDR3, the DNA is TGCGCCAGCAGCCAAGATGGTCAAAGAGGGGAAAAACTGTTTTTT. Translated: CASSQDGQRGEKLFF.

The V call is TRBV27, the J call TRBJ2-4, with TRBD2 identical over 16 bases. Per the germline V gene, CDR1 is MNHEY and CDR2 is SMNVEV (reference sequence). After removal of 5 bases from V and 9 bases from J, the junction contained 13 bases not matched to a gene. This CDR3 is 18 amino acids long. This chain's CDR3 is CASSRPPGLAGGASIQYF. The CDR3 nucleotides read TGTGCCAGCAGTCGACCCCCGGGACTAGCGGGGGGGGCCTCCATTCAGTACTTC.

The CDR3, as DNA: TGTGCCAGTAGTCTCCGGACAGGGGGGAACAATGAAAAACTGTTTTTT. Translation gives CASSLRTGGNNEKLFF. V and J are TRBV19 and TRBJ1-4; 10 bases are shared with TRBD1. V lost 5 bases and J lost 5; bases outside the gene matches: 8. This CDR3 has 16 amino acids. Looked up from germline, CDR1 is LNHDA and CDR2 is SQIVND (reference sequence).

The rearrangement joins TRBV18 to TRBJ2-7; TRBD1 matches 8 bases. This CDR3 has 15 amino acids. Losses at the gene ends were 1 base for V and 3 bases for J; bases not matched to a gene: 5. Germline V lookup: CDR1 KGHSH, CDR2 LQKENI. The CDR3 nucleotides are TGTGCCAGCTCACCACAGACAGGGGCTGGCTACGAGCAGTACTTC. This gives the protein CASSPQTGAGYEQYF.

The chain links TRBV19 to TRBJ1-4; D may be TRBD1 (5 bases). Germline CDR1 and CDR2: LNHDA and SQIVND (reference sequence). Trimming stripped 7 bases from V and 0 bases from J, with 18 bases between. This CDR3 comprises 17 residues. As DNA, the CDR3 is TGTGCCAGTACCCCCCGGCCGAGGGGCCCAACTAATGAAAAACTGTTTTTT. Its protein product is CASTPRPRGPTNEKLFF. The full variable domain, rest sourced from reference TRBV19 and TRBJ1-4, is DGGITQSPKYLFRKEGQNVTLSCEQNLNHDAMYWYRQDPGQGLRLIYYSQIVNDFQKGDIAEGYSVSREKKESFPLTVTSAQKNPTAFYLCASTPRPRGPTNEKLFFGSGTQLSVL.

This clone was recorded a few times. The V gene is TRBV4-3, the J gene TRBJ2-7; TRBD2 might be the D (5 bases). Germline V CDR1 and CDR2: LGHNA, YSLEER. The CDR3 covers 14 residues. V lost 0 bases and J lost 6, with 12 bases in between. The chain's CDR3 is CASSQDLERAEQYF. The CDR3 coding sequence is TGCGCCAGCAGCCAAGATCTGGAGAGGGCCGAGCAGTACTTC.

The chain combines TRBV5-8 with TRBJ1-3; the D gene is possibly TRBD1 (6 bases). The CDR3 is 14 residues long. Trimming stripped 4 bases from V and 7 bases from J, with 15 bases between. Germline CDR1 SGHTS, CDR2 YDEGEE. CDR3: CASSLGQFFNTIYF. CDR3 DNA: TGTGCCAGCAGCCTCGGACAGTTCTTCAACACCATATATTTT.

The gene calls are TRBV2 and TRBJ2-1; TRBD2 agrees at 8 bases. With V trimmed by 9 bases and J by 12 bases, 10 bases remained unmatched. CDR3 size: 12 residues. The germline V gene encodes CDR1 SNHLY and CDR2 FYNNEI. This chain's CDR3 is CASPGLGEGQFF. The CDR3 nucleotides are TGTGCCAGTCCGGGACTAGGGGAGGGGCAGTTCTTC.

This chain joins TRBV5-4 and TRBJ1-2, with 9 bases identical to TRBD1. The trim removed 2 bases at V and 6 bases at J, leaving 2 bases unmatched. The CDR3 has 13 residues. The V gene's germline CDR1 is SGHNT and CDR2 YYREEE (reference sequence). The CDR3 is CASSLQGADGYTF. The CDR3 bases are TGTGCCAGCAGCTTACAGGGGGCCGATGGCTACACCTTC.

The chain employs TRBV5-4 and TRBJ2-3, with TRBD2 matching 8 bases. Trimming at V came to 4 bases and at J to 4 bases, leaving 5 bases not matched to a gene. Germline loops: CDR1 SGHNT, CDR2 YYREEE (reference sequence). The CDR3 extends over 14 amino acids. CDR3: CASSGELAADTQYF. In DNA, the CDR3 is TGTGCCAGCAGCGGGGAACTAGCGGCAGATACGCAGTATTTT.

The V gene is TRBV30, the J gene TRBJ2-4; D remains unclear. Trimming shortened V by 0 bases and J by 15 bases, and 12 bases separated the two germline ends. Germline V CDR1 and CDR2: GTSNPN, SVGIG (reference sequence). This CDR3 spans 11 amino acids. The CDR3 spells CAWSVLRVRYF. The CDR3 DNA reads TGTGCCTGGAGTGTACTTAGGGTTAGGTACTTC.

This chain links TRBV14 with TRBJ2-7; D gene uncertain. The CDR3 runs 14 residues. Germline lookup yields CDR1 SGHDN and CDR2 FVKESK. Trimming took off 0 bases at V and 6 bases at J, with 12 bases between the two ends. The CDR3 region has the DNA TGTGCCAGCAGCCAAGATCCCCGAGGATCCGAGCAGTACTTC. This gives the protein CASSQDPRGSEQYF.

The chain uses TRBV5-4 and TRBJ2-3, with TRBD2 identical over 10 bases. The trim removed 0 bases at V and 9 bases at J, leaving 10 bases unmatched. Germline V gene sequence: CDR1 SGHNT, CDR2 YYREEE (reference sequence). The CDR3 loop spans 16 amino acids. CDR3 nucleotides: TGTGCCAGCAGCTTGGCGTCGTCTAGCGGGGGCAACACGCAGTATTTT. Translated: CASSLASSSGGNTQYF.

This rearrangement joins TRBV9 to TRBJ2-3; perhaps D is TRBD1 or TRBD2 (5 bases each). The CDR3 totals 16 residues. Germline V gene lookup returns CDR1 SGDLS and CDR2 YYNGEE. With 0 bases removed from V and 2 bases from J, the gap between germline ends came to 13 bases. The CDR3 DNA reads TGTGCCAGCAGCGTAGGTGGGACGGGGTACACAGATACGCAGTATTTT. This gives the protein CASSVGGTGYTDTQYF.

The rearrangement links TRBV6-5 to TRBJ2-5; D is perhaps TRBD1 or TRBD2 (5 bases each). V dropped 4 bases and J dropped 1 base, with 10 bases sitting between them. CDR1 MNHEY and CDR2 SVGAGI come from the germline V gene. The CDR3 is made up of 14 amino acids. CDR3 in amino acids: CASSFPGRQETQYF. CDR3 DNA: TGTGCCAGCAGTTTTCCGGGACGCCAAGAGACCCAGTACTTC.

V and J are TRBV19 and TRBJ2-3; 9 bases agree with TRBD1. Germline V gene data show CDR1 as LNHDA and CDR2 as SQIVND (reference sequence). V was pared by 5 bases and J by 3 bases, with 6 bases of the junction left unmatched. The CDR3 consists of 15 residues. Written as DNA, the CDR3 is TGTGCCAGTAGTCCGGGACAGGGTTCAACAGATACGCAGTATTTT. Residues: CASSPGQGSTDTQYF.

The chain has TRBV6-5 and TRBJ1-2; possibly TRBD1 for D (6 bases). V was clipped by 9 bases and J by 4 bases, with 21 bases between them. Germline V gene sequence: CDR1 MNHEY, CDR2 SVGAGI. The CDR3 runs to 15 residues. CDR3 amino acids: CASGRGRGAFYGYTF. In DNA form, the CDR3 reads TGTGCCAGTGGGAGGGGTAGGGGGGCCTTCTATGGCTACACCTTC.

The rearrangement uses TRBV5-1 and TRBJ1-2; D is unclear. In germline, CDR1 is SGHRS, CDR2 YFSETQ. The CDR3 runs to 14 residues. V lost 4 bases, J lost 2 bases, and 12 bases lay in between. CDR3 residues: CASSPVRGNYGYTF. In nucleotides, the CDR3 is TGCGCCAGCAGCCCCGTGAGAGGGAACTATGGCTACACCTTC.